These 27 T cell receptor beta chains were sequenced from one sample in a study of cytotoxic CD8 clonotypes in ibrutinib-treated CLL. The table came from immunoSEQ multiplex PCR; TCRdb's copy has only in-frame clones and leaves some out. The data contain over 250,000 clones, more than 70% of them seen just once; the ten biggest clones take up about 5%. Source: PBMCs, taken at disease progression, from a patient treated with ibrutinib. Receptor source: a human donor with chronic lymphocytic leukemia.

This clone was seen once. The chain uses TRBV7-9 and TRBJ2-5; maybe TRBD2 (6 bases). The germline CDR1 and CDR2 sequences are SEHNR and FQNEAQ (reference sequence). Trimming shortened V by 7 bases and J by 3 bases, and 18 bases separated the two germline ends. The CDR3 is 15 amino acids. The CDR3 loop is CASTLTSPGEETQYF. The DNA of the CDR3 is TGTGCCAGCACCCTAACGAGCCCGGGAGAAGAGACCCAGTACTTC. Together with reference TRBV7-9 and TRBJ2-5, the CDR3 gives the full variable domain: DTGVSQNPRHKITKRGQNVTFRCDPISEHNRLYWYRQTLGQGPEFLTYFQNEAQLEKSRLLSDRFSAERPKGSFSTLEIQRTEQGDSAMYLCASTLTSPGEETQYFGPGTRLLVL.

This clone was seen a few times. The same CDR3 also results from other DNA sequences found in this sample. The gene calls are TRBV5-4 and TRBJ2-5; D is ambiguous. In germline, CDR1 is SGHNT, CDR2 YYREEE (reference sequence). Trimming left V 0 bases short and J 1 base short, with 4 bases between. The CDR3 length is 13 residues. The CDR3 loop reads CASSLGSQETQYF. The CDR3 nucleotides read TGTGCCAGCAGCTTGGGCAGCCAAGAGACCCAGTACTTC.

The V gene is TRBV2, the J gene TRBJ2-2; tentative D call: TRBD2 (6 bases). The CDR3 covers 15 residues. V was cut by 4 bases and J by 3 bases, with 12 bases left in between. Germline V gives CDR1 SNHLY, CDR2 FYNNEI. In nucleotides, the CDR3 is TGTGCCAGCAGTGCTTTAAAGCGGGACACCGGGGAGCTGTTTTTT. This gives the protein CASSALKRDTGELFF.

V is TRBV27 and J is TRBJ2-7, with a weak D call TRBD2 (6 bases). CDR3 length equals 15 residues. CDR1 is MNHEY and CDR2 is SMNVEV in the germline V gene (reference sequence). Deletions cut 4 bases from V and 2 bases from J, with 15 bases between. CDR3 in amino acids: CASSSQRRGPYEQYF. CDR3 nucleotides: TGTGCCAGCAGTTCCCAGCGGAGGGGTCCCTACGAGCAGTACTTC.

The rearrangement joins TRBV5-4 to TRBJ2-6; TRBD1 or TRBD2 may be the D gene (5 bases each). Looked up from germline, CDR1 is SGHNT and CDR2 is YYREEE (reference sequence). Trimming took off 9 bases at V and 1 base at J, with 20 bases between the two ends. The CDR3 runs to 17 residues. The CDR3: CATNRDGESSGANVLTF. DNA of the CDR3: TGTGCCACTAACCGGGACGGTGAGAGTTCTGGGGCCAACGTCCTGACTTTC.

This clone occurred a few times. The chain employs TRBV4-1 and TRBJ2-7, with a weak D call TRBD2 (6 bases). The CDR3 extends over 15 amino acids. In germline, CDR1 is MGHRA, CDR2 YSYEKL. V gave up 2 bases and J gave up 4 bases, with 15 bases separating them. The CDR3 protein is CASSQYLGREYEQYF. CDR3 DNA: TGCGCCAGCAGCCAATACCTCGGACGGGAGTACGAGCAGTACTTC.

This chain uses TRBV7-8 with TRBJ2-7; 7 nucleotides agree with TRBD2. The ends lost 2 bases at V and 7 bases at J; junction bases unmatched: 11. The CDR3 covers 15 residues. The V gene's germline CDR1 is SGHVS and CDR2 FQNEAQ. The CDR3 is CASSLREGRAGEQYF. The CDR3 nucleotides read TGTGCCAGCAGCTTAAGGGAGGGTCGGGCAGGGGAGCAGTACTTC.

V is TRBV6-4 and J is TRBJ1-5; 9 nucleotides agree with TRBD1. Germline CDR1 is MRHNA and CDR2 is SNTAGT. J was trimmed by 0 bases and V by 4 bases; bases with no gene match: 7. The CDR3 runs 17 residues. The CDR3 nucleotides are TGTGCCAGCAGTGGGGGACAGGGACGTATTAGCAATCAGCCCCAGCATTTT. It codes for CASSGGQGRISNQPQHF.

The rearrangement uses TRBV27 and TRBJ2-7; TRBD1 might be the D (6 bases). The V gene's germline CDR1 is MNHEY and CDR2 SMNVEV (reference sequence). The CDR3 consists of 13 residues. Trimming shortened V by 4 bases and J by 6 bases, and 13 bases separated the two germline ends. The CDR3 loop is CASSSTGIGEQYF. The CDR3 nucleotides are TGTGCCAGCAGTTCGACAGGAATAGGCGAGCAGTACTTC.

V and J are TRBV28 and TRBJ1-1; D gene unclear. CDR1 is MDHEN, CDR2 SYDVKM, per germline. V was shortened by 3 bases and J by 2 bases, with 4 bases between the two germline ends. The CDR3 contains 12 residues. DNA for the CDR3: TGTGCCAGCAGTTTCCCTAACACTGAAGCTTTCTTT. This gives the protein CASSFPNTEAFF.

In this sample, this clone turned up once. The rearrangement links TRBV18 to TRBJ1-2; TRBD1 is a possible D gene (5 bases). Trimming removed 3 bases from V and 6 bases from J, with 20 bases in between. The germline V gene has CDR1 KGHSH and CDR2 LQKENI. This CDR3 has 16 residues. The CDR3 region is CASSPSRGAGGDGYTF. CDR3 nucleotides: TGTGCCAGCTCACCCTCCCGAGGTGCCGGGGGAGATGGCTACACCTTC.

This chain links TRBV4-1 with TRBJ1-6; D unresolved. From germline, CDR1 is MGHRA and CDR2 YSYEKL. Trimming cost V 0 bases and J 0 bases, with 12 bases left between them. The CDR3 has 18 amino acids. The CDR3, as DNA: TGCGCCAGCAGCCAAGAACATCTTAATCCCTCCTATAATTCACCCCTCCACTTT. As protein: CASSQEHLNPSYNSPLHF.

This sequence joins TRBV7-3 and TRBJ2-5; 9 bases are a match to TRBD2. V gave up 5 bases and J gave up 5 bases; unmatched junction bases: 12. This CDR3 spans 16 amino acids. Per germline, CDR1 SGHTA and CDR2 FQGTGA. The CDR3 nucleotides are TGTGCCAGCAGCCCAGCCCCCGCGGGAGGGTGGGAGACCCAGTACTTC. This translates into CASSPAPAGGWETQYF.

In its sample, this clone was seen once. The rearrangement uses TRBV7-3 and TRBJ2-2; maybe TRBD2 (6 bases). V was shortened by 5 bases and J by 1 base, with 8 bases between the two germline ends. There are 14 residues in the CDR3. Looked up from germline, CDR1 is SGHTA and CDR2 is FQGTGA. The CDR3 DNA reads as TGTGCCAGCAGCGGGACTGGGAACACCGGGGAGCTGTTTTTT. This codes for CASSGTGNTGELFF.

The chain uses TRBV18 and TRBJ2-2; TRBD2 aligns across 8 bases. V shed 3 bases, J shed 4 bases, and the junction held 4 bases outside the gene matches. The CDR3 covers 15 residues. Germline V gives CDR1 KGHSH, CDR2 LQKENI. The CDR3 spells CASSPQAGGTGELFF. DNA of the CDR3: TGTGCCAGCTCACCCCAGGCGGGGGGCACCGGGGAGCTGTTTTTT.

This chain joins TRBV6-5 and TRBJ2-7; D is tentatively TRBD1 or TRBD2 (5 bases each). The CDR3 has 16 residues. Germline V gives CDR1 MNHEY, CDR2 SVGAGI. Trimming shortened V by 0 bases and J by 7 bases, and 19 bases separated the two germline ends. CDR3 bases: TGTGCCAGCAGTTACTCAGGGCTAGCCGGTTGGGGGGAGCAGTACTTC. Translation: CASSYSGLAGWGEQYF.

This chain links TRBV2 with TRBJ2-5; no reliable D call. Between the trimmed V and J ends, which lost 2 bases and 0 bases, there was a span of 7 bases. Germline V CDR1 and CDR2: SNHLY, FYNNEI. The CDR3 consists of 14 residues. The CDR3 sequence is CASSEFANQETQYF. The CDR3 DNA reads as TGTGCCAGCAGTGAATTCGCGAACCAAGAGACCCAGTACTTC.

The genes are TRBV5-6 and TRBJ2-3; D not resolved. Trimming took 0 bases from V and 1 from J, leaving 9 bases between them. CDR3 length: 15 residues. The V gene's germline CDR1 is SGHDT and CDR2 YYEEEE. The CDR3 is CASSLAVDGTDTQYF. CDR3 in DNA: TGTGCCAGCAGCTTGGCGGTAGACGGCACAGATACGCAGTATTTT. Drawing the rest from reference TRBV5-6 and TRBJ2-3, the complete variable domain is DAGVTQSPTHLIKTRGQQVTLRCSPKSGHDTVSWYQQALGQGPQFIFQYYEEEERQRGNFPDRFSGHQFPNYSSELNVNALLLGDSALYLCASSLAVDGTDTQYFGPGTRLTVL.

The V call is TRBV29-1, the J call TRBJ2-2; D not resolved. This CDR3 contains 12 residues. CDR1 SQVTM and CDR2 ANQGSEA come from the germline V gene. The V and J ends lost 7 bases and 2 bases respectively, with 8 bases between them. The CDR3 DNA reads TGCAGCGCAGGCGTTAACACCGGGGAGCTGTTTTTT. Its protein product is CSAGVNTGELFF.

Only one count was recorded for this clone. The chain combines TRBV4-3 with TRBJ2-4; D possibly corresponds to TRBD2 (6 bases). CDR1 is LGHNA and CDR2 is YSLEER in the germline V gene. This CDR3 is built from 14 residues. Trimming removed 2 bases from V and 6 bases from J, with 11 bases in between. In nucleotides, the CDR3 is TGCGCCAGCAGCCAAAGGAGGGTCGCAAACATTCAGTACTTC. It is translated as CASSQRRVANIQYF.

To note about this clone: Other DNA sequences in this specimen translate into the identical CDR3. The chain links TRBV28 to TRBJ1-2; D not certain. Looked up from germline, CDR1 is MDHEN and CDR2 is SYDVKM. V lost 2 bases and J lost 2, with 6 bases in between. The CDR3 is 13 amino acids. CDR3 nucleotide sequence: TGTGCCAGCAGTTTAACGGGAAACTATGGCTACACCTTC. Translation: CASSLTGNYGYTF.

The rearrangement links TRBV7-6 to TRBJ2-7, with D perhaps matching TRBD1 (6 bases). Trimming took off 3 bases at V and 5 bases at J, with 17 bases between the two ends. Per germline, CDR1 SGHVS and CDR2 FNYEAQ. The CDR3 runs 15 residues. The CDR3 DNA reads TGTGCCAGCAGCTTCCGGACAGAGGGGTTCCACGAGCAGTACTTC. Translated: CASSFRTEGFHEQYF.

This clone was recorded a few times. The chain links TRBV7-7 to TRBJ2-5, with D tentatively TRBD2 (6 bases). V lost 5 bases and J lost 5, with 15 bases in between. Germline assignment: CDR1 SSHAT and CDR2 FNYEAQ (reference sequence). The CDR3 loop spans 14 amino acids. As DNA, the CDR3 is TGTGCCAGCAGCCCGCGGGAAAACGGGGAGACCCAGTACTTC. This gives the protein CASSPRENGETQYF.

This rearrangement joins TRBV27 to TRBJ1-2; no clear D. V was cut by 3 bases and J by 0 bases, with 8 bases left in between. The CDR3 has 14 amino acids. The germline CDR1 and CDR2 sequences are MNHEY and SMNVEV (reference sequence). The CDR3 region is CASSFDGTNYGYTF. The CDR3 region has the DNA TGTGCCAGCAGTTTCGATGGGACTAACTATGGCTACACCTTC.

The rearrangement links TRBV29-1 to TRBJ1-1, with TRBD1 matching over 7 bases. Losses at the gene ends were 7 bases for V and 4 bases for J; bases not matched to a gene: 18. Germline loops: CDR1 SQVTM, CDR2 ANQGSEA. The CDR3 loop spans 16 amino acids. CDR3 nucleotides: TGCAGCGCAGAAAACCCTCGGACAGGTTCGATCACTGAAGCTTTCTTT. Protein: CSAENPRTGSITEAFF.

The genes are TRBV7-2 and TRBJ2-1, with 11 positions matching TRBD2. The CDR3 spans 15 residues. After removal of 8 bases from V and 4 bases from J, the junction contained 7 bases not matched to a gene. Germline assignment: CDR1 SGHTA and CDR2 FQGNSA. DNA of the CDR3: TGTGCCAGCTCACTAGCGGGAGCGATGTACAATGAGCAGTTCTTC. Its protein product is CASSLAGAMYNEQFF.

This clone was picked up one time. This chain links TRBV18 with TRBJ1-2; D is uncertain. V was pared by 2 bases and J by 0 bases, with 13 bases between. Germline V gene data show CDR1 as KGHSH and CDR2 as LQKENI. This CDR3 region has 16 residues. CDR3 amino acids: CASSPGLVRTNYGYTF. CDR3 DNA sequence: TGTGCCAGCTCACCAGGTCTAGTCAGAACTAACTATGGCTACACCTTC.